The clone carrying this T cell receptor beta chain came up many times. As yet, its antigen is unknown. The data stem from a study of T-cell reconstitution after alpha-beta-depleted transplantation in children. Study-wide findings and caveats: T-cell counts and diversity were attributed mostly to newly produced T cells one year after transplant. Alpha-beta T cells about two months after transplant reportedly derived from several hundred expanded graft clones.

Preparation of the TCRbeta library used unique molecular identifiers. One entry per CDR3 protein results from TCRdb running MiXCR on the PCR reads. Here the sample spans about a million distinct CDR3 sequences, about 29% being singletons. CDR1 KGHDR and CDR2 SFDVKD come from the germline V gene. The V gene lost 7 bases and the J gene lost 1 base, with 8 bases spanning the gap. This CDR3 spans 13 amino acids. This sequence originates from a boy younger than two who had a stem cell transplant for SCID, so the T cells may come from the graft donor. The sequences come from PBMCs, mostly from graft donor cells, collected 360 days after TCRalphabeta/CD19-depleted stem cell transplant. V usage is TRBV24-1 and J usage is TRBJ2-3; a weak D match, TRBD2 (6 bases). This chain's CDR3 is CATSGGGTDTQYF. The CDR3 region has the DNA TGTGCCACCAGCGGGGGAGGCACAGATACGCAGTATTTT.